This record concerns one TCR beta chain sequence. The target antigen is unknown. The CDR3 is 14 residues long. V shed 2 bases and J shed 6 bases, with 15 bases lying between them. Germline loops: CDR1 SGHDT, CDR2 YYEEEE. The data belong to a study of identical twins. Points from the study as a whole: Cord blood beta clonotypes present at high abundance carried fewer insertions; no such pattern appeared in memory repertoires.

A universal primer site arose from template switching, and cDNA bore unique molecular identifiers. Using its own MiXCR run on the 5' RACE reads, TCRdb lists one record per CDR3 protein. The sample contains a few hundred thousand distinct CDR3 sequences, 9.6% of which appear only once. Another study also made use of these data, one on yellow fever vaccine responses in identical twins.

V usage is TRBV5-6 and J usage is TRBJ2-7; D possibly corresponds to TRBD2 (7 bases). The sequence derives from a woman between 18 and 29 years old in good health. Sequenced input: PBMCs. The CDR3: CASSFRAGAVEQYF. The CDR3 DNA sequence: TGTGCCAGCAGCTTTCGGGCGGGGGCGGTCGAGCAGTACTTC.